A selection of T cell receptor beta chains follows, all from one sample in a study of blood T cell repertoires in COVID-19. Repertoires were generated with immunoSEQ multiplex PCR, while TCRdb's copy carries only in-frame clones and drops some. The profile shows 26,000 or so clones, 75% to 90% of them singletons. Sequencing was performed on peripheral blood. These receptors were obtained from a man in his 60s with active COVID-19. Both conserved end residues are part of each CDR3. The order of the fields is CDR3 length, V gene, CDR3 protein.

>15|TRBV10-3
CAISDEGASAQPQHF
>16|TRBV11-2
CASRRAGESIGNEQFF
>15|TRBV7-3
CASSFGLGRTDTQYF
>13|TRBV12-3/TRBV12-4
CASSTQVSGELFF
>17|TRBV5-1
CASSLKQGPGLNTEAFF
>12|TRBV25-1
CASKASGNTIYF
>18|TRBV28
CASSSPARGVLGDTEAFF
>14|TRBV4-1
CASSQSRDFYEQYF
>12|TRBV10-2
CASRGQGQTQYF
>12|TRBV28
CASSPREHTQYF
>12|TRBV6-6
CASSYGDIGYTF
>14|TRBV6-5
CASSFLQGNTEAFF
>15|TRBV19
CASSYQRGRAGELFF
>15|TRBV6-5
CASIWLALNTGELFF
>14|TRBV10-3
CAISAVTGQETQYF
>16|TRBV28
CASSLGLSTGNSPLHF
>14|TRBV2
CASSSRGTSDRLHF
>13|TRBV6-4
CASSGRQYYGYTF
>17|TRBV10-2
CASSDMTDQYSNQPQHF
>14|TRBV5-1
CASSSTGGRTEAFF